One sample yielded the 7 T cell receptor beta chains listed below, sequenced in a study of T-cell reconstitution after alpha-beta-depleted transplantation in children. Library preparation (for TCRbeta) was performed with unique molecular identifiers. One entry per CDR3 protein results from TCRdb running MiXCR on the PCR reads. The repertoire holds hundreds of thousands of distinct CDR3 sequences, around 14% seen once, with around 0.8% in the top ten. Sequences were derived from PBMCs, sampled before TCRalphabeta/CD19-depleted stem cell transplant. The receptors were sampled from a girl aged 2 to 10 with congenital amegakaryocytic thrombocytopenia, due to receive a stem cell transplant.

J is TRBJ2-7 and V is TRBV7-9, with TRBD2 identical over 9 bases. With 5 bases clipped from V and 3 bases from J, the junction kept 11 bases outside the gene matches. Germline CDR1 reads SEHNR; CDR2 reads FQNEAQ (reference sequence). CDR3 length: 16 residues. This CDR3 is CASSRRVAGAFYEQYF. As DNA, the CDR3 is TGTGCCAGCAGCCGACGCGTAGCGGGGGCCTTCTACGAGCAGTACTTC. The entire variable domain, with the rest obtained from reference TRBV7-9 and TRBJ2-7, is as follows: DTGVSQNPRHKITKRGQNVTFRCDPISEHNRLYWYRQTLGQGPEFLTYFQNEAQLEKSRLLSDRFSAERPKGSFSTLEIQRTEQGDSAMYLCASSRRVAGAFYEQYFGPGTRLTVT.

This chain connects TRBV12-3 or TRBV12-4 to TRBJ2-1; the D gene is possibly TRBD2 (6 bases). The ends were cut back, 3 bases at V and 4 bases at J, with 16 bases in the middle. CDR3 size: 16 residues. The CDR3 here is CASSLFGGTVYNEQFF. CDR3 sequence (DNA): TGTGCCAGCAGTTTGTTCGGCGGGACCGTATACAATGAGCAGTTCTTC.

This clonotype was seen only a few times. The gene calls are TRBV7-8 and TRBJ1-5; no firm D call. The germline V gene has CDR1 SGHVS and CDR2 FQNEAQ. Trimming cost V 5 bases and J 0 bases, with 11 bases left between them. CDR3 length: 15 amino acids. CDR3: CASSPHTDSNQPQHF. DNA for the CDR3: TGTGCCAGCAGCCCTCACACGGATAGCAATCAGCCCCAGCATTTT.

A few counts support this clonotype. The V call is TRBV4-1, the J call TRBJ2-2; 9 nucleotides align to TRBD2. The ends lost 4 bases at V and 3 bases at J; junction bases unmatched: 15. This CDR3 has 19 residues. Germline loops: CDR1 MGHRA, CDR2 YSYEKL. The CDR3 here is CASSRTEAGGLEDTGELFF. The CDR3 bases are TGCGCCAGCAGCCGCACAGAGGCGGGAGGGCTGGAGGACACCGGGGAGCTGTTTTTT.

This clonotype has a count of ten or more. The chain employs TRBV12-3 or TRBV12-4 and TRBJ2-5; 7 nucleotides agree with TRBD2. CDR3 length equals 16 residues. After removal of 6 bases from V and 2 bases from J, the junction contained 12 bases not matched to a gene. This CDR3 reads CASSRGDPGFQETQYF. The DNA of the CDR3 is TGTGCCAGCAGCCGGGGGGACCCAGGGTTTCAAGAGACCCAGTACTTC.

Notes on this clonotype: One end of the junction fails to match germline, which may point to a read error. The chain carries TRBV7-8 and TRBJ2-3; no clear D. CDR3 length equals 12 residues. The germline V gene has CDR1 SGHVS and CDR2 FQNEAQ. The CDR3 reads CASSLGKDTPYF. CDR3 nucleotide sequence: TGTGCCAGCAGCTTAGGAAAAGATACGCCGTATTTT.

This clonotype was seen at least ten times. This chain links TRBV12-3 or TRBV12-4 with TRBJ2-3; D remains ambiguous. Trimming removed 6 bases at V and 4 bases at J, with 11 bases between. The CDR3 consists of 13 residues. CDR3 DNA: TGTGCCAGCAGAACCCGAGCCCCAGATACGCAGTATTTT. It yields the protein CASRTRAPDTQYF.